These 23 T cell receptor beta chains were sequenced from one sample in a study of T cells in Graves' hyperthyroidism and ophthalmopathy. Regions amplified from RNA transcripts were the TCR beta CDR3 regions. In the first-round RT-PCR of the TCR CDR3, the HTBI primer set was used. TCRdb processed the multiplex PCR reads anew with MiXCR; each CDR3 protein has one entry. The sample has approximately 400,000 distinct CDR3 sequences; more than 20% are singletons. Sequencing was done on a sample of blood. These receptor sequences come from a man aged 50 to 59 with Graves' hyperthyroidism.

This rearrangement joins TRBV5-6 to TRBJ2-3; D is undetermined. CDR3 length: 16 amino acids. The germline V and J ends were trimmed by 3 bases and 2 bases, with 16 bases remaining between them. In germline, CDR1 is SGHDT, CDR2 YYEEEE. The CDR3 nucleotides are TGTGCCAGCAGCTACAGAGGCGCCTCTGTCACAGATACGCAGTATTTT. Its translation: CASSYRGASVTDTQYF.

The J gene is TRBJ1-1, the V gene TRBV4-2; no clear D gene. Germline CDR1 LGHNA, CDR2 YNFKEQ. CDR3 size: 15 residues. V was trimmed by 0 bases and J by 1 base, leaving 9 bases between them. CDR3 sequence: CASSQDAGKNTEAFF. DNA for the CDR3: TGTGCCAGCAGCCAAGATGCAGGAAAGAACACTGAAGCTTTCTTT.

In its sample, this clonotype was seen a few times. CDR3 sequence reads: CASSLGAGFTGELFF. The CDR3 nucleotides read TGCGCCAGCAGCTTGGGCGCGGGGTTCACCGGGGAGCTGTTTTTT. The gene calls are TRBV5-1 and TRBJ2-2, with D possibly TRBD2 on 6 matching bases. The CDR3 has 15 residues. With 0 bases removed from V and 4 bases from J, the gap between germline ends came to 10 bases. In germline, CDR1 is SGHRS, CDR2 YFSETQ.

J is TRBJ2-5 and V is TRBV3-1, with TRBD1 matching over 11 bases. The J segment lost 3 bases and the V segment lost 4 bases, leaving 10 bases of the junction unmatched. This CDR3 has 17 residues. Germline V lookup: CDR1 LGHDT, CDR2 YNNKEL (reference sequence). CDR3 nucleotides: TGTGCCAGCAGCCCCTGGACAGGGGGCGGTCAGGAAGAGACCCAGTACTTC. Its protein is CASSPWTGGGQEETQYF.

This clonotype was counted ten times or more. The chain joins TRBV11-1 to TRBJ1-2; the D gene is possibly TRBD1 (5 bases). CDR3 length equals 13 residues. The germline V and J ends were trimmed by 5 bases and 2 bases, with 9 bases remaining between them. Germline CDR1 SGHAT, CDR2 FQDESV (reference sequence). CDR3 nucleotide sequence: TGTGCCAGCAGCCCGGGACCAAACTATGGCTACACCTTC. Its translation is CASSPGPNYGYTF.

This clonotype showed up just a few times. The chain combines TRBV10-2 with TRBJ1-5; perhaps TRBD1 as D (5 bases). The CDR3 length is 14 residues. The germline V gene encodes CDR1 WSHSY and CDR2 SAAADI. The V and J ends lost 2 bases and 6 bases respectively, with 11 bases between them. The DNA of the CDR3 is TGCGCCAGCAGTGAGAGTAGTGGGGGTCAGCCCCAGCATTTT. The encoded protein is CASSESSGGQPQHF.

This chain links TRBV5-4 with TRBJ2-7, with 10 bases matching TRBD2. V shed 2 bases and J 3 bases; nucleotides not matched to a gene: 8. Germline CDR1 reads SGHNT; CDR2 reads YYREEE (reference sequence). CDR3 size: 16 residues. DNA for the CDR3: TGTGCCAGCAGCTTACCTCTAGCGGGAGTACGCTACGAGCAGTACTTC. It translates to CASSLPLAGVRYEQYF.

This sequence joins TRBV3-1 and TRBJ2-2; maybe TRBD1 (6 bases). CDR3 size: 18 residues. Between the trimmed V and J ends, which lost 0 bases and 0 bases, there was a span of 14 bases. Germline-derived CDR1 and CDR2 are LGHDT and YNNKEL (reference sequence). CDR3 DNA sequence: TGTGCCAGCAGCCAAGATCCAATGGGACAATCGAACACCGGGGAGCTGTTTTTT. Translated, it gives CASSQDPMGQSNTGELFF.

The chain has TRBV3-1 and TRBJ1-4; 8 bases align to TRBD1. CDR3 length equals 15 residues. Germline loops: CDR1 LGHDT, CDR2 YNNKEL (reference sequence). Germline trimming cut 5 bases from V and 4 bases from J; bases unmatched to any gene: 6. The CDR3 loop reads CASSSRDRNNEKLFF. In nucleotides, the CDR3 is TGTGCCAGCAGCTCCCGGGACAGGAATAATGAAAAACTGTTTTTT.

This clonotype came up many times. One end of the junction is discordant with germline, which a read error may explain. The J gene is TRBJ2-2, the V gene TRBV7-7; 8 bases agree with TRBD1. The CDR3 is 14 residues long. Looked up from germline, CDR1 is SSHAT and CDR2 is FNYEAQ (reference sequence). The CDR3 DNA is TGTGCTAGCAGCCAAGACAGGGGCACCGGGGAGCTGTTTTTT. This codes for CASSQDRGTGELFF.

This clonotype was seen ten or more times. The J gene is TRBJ2-5, the V gene TRBV20-1; no clear D gene. V lost 2 bases and J 3 bases, leaving 7 bases between the germline ends. The CDR3 is 12 residues long. Germline loops: CDR1 DFQATT, CDR2 SNEGSKA (reference sequence). CDR3 protein: CSARIGEETQYF. CDR3 DNA sequence: TGCAGTGCTAGAATAGGCGAAGAGACCCAGTACTTC.

About this clonotype: A junction end diverges from the germline sequence, so it may reflect a read error. The chain carries TRBV28 and TRBJ1-5; 12 bases line up with TRBD1. This CDR3 spans 19 amino acids. Germline loops: CDR1 MDHEN, CDR2 SYDVKM. This CDR3 reads CASSLSGQGAVYGNQPQHF. CDR3 DNA: TGTGCCAGCAGCTTATCGGGACAGGGGGCCGTTTATGGCAATCAGCCCCAGCATTTT.

The rearrangement links TRBV28 to TRBJ2-1; 10 positions agree with TRBD2. Germline trimming cut 2 bases from V and 6 bases from J; bases unmatched to any gene: 1. The CDR3 runs to 14 residues. From germline, CDR1 is MDHEN and CDR2 SYDVKM. The CDR3 loop reads CASSLPSGGNEQFF. The CDR3 bases are TGTGCCAGCAGTTTACCTAGCGGGGGCAATGAGCAGTTCTTC.

This clonotype has a count of ten or more. The J gene is TRBJ2-3, the V gene TRBV28; D not certain. Trimming removed 6 bases from V and 8 bases from J, with 12 bases in between. Germline V gene lookup returns CDR1 MDHEN and CDR2 SYDVKM. The CDR3 is made up of 12 amino acids. CDR3 region: CASSSGAATQYF. Written as DNA, the CDR3 is TGTGCCAGCAGCTCCGGAGCAGCTACGCAGTATTTT.

The rearrangement uses TRBV5-1 and TRBJ2-5; TRBD2 is a possible D gene (5 bases). Germline loops: CDR1 SGHRS, CDR2 YFSETQ. Trimming shortened V by 1 base and J by 5 bases, and 18 bases separated the two germline ends. The length of the CDR3 is 16 residues. The CDR3 DNA is TGCGCCAGCAGCTTGAGGTTACGAGGAGGACGGGAGACCCAGTACTTC. Translating gives CASSLRLRGGRETQYF.

The chain carries TRBV12-3 or TRBV12-4 and TRBJ1-4; 9 bases fit TRBD1. This CDR3 has 15 residues. V gave up 5 bases and J gave up 7 bases; unmatched junction bases: 8. The CDR3 is CASSPQTGGGEKLFF. The CDR3 DNA sequence: TGTGCCAGCAGTCCCCAGACAGGGGGAGGTGAAAAACTGTTTTTT.

This clonotype was found many times. The gene calls are TRBV2 and TRBJ2-5, with 9 bases aligning to TRBD1. V dropped 2 bases and J dropped 6; count of bases not matched to a gene: 10. The CDR3 spans 16 residues. CDR1 and CDR2 from the germline V gene are SNHLY and FYNNEI. Written as DNA, the CDR3 is TGTGCCAGCAGTGAATCTCTGGGGACAGGGAGTCAGACCCAGTACTTC. It encodes CASSESLGTGSQTQYF.

The chain couples TRBV29-1 to TRBJ1-3; D possibly corresponds to TRBD1 (6 bases). This CDR3 contains 14 residues. The ends were cut back, 5 bases at V and 0 bases at J, with 11 bases in the middle. Germline V CDR1 and CDR2: SQVTM, ANQGSEA. CDR3 residues: CSVTGLLSGNTIYF. CDR3 sequence (DNA): TGCAGCGTTACAGGGCTTCTCTCTGGAAACACCATATATTTT.

This chain uses TRBV11-2 with TRBJ2-3; D gene uncertain. This CDR3 has 16 amino acids. Germline CDR1 and CDR2: SGHAT and FQNNGV. V was shortened by 1 base and J by 0 bases, with 11 bases between the two germline ends. CDR3 sequence: CASSLGPGTSTDTQYF. The CDR3 DNA follows: TGTGCCAGCAGCTTAGGCCCAGGCACTAGCACAGATACGCAGTATTTT.

J is TRBJ1-1 and V is TRBV7-9; D uncertain. The CDR3 sequence is 15 residues long. The germline CDR1 and CDR2 sequences are SEHNR and FQNEAQ (reference sequence). Trimming took 1 base from V and 0 from J, leaving 9 bases between them. The CDR3 region has the DNA TGTGCCAGCAGCTTAGTTGGAAAAGTGAACACTGAAGCTTTCTTT. Its translation: CASSLVGKVNTEAFF.

This clonotype was seen only once. The chain has TRBV3-1 and TRBJ2-1; D possibly corresponds to TRBD1 (5 bases). V lost 5 bases and J lost 6, with 11 bases in between. This CDR3 has 13 residues. CDR1 LGHDT and CDR2 YNNKEL come from the germline V gene (reference sequence). The CDR3 is CASSLEGANEQFF. For the CDR3, the DNA is TGTGCCAGCAGCTTGGAAGGGGCCAATGAGCAGTTCTTC.

In its sample, this clonotype was seen many times. The chain combines TRBV6-2 or TRBV6-3 with TRBJ2-3; a weak D match, TRBD2 (6 bases). Trimming took off 2 bases at V and 3 bases at J, with 18 bases between the two ends. The CDR3 has 17 amino acids. Germline V gene lookup returns CDR1 MNHEY and CDR2 SVGEGT. The CDR3 coding sequence is TGTGCCAGCAGTTACCCTCTAGCGCCCGAAGCTACAGATACGCAGTATTTT. Translation: CASSYPLAPEATDTQYF.

J is TRBJ1-4 and V is TRBV20-1; 8 bases align to TRBD1. Germline V gene sequence: CDR1 DFQATT, CDR2 SNEGSKA (reference sequence). The CDR3 spans 13 residues. The V gene end was trimmed by 4 bases and the J gene end by 8 bases; junction bases not matched to a gene: 6. The CDR3 region has the DNA TGCAGTGCTACCGACCCAGGGGGCGAAAAACTGTTTTTT. Translating gives CSATDPGGEKLFF.